The source of this T cell receptor (beta chain) is a study of PD-1 blockade in mismatch repair-deficient tumors. Regarding time point: roughly 11-day in vitro stimulation with candidate neoantigen peptide 7. This clone was seen only once. The antigen is undetermined. The germline CDR1 and CDR2 sequences are SQVTM and ANQGSEA. V lost 5 bases, J lost 3 bases, and 18 bases stayed unmatched. The CDR3 covers 18 residues. Measured with immunoSEQ multiplex PCR; TCRdb has only the in-frame clones, and not every one. The table lists more than 7,500 clones, 88% of them singletons, with approximately 12% in the top ten.

The source material was cells cultured in vitro, sampled from a patient treated with pembrolizumab. The TCR comes from an adult with mismatch repair-deficient cancer. The chain uses TRBV29-1 and TRBJ1-5; 8 bases line up with TRBD1. The CDR3: CSVIRGTGTCRVNQPQHF. CDR3 sequence (DNA): TGCAGCGTTATCCGAGGGACAGGTACGTGCCGGGTCAATCAGCCCCAGCATTTT.